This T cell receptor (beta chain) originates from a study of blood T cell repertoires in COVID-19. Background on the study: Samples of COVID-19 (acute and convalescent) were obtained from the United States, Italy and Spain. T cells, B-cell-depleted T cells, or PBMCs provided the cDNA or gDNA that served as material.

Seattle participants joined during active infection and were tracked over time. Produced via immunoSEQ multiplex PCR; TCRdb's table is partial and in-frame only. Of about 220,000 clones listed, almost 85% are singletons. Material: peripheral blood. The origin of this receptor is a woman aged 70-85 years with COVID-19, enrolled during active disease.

CDR3 sequence: CASSTKGGRETQYF. The CDR3 nucleotides are TGTGCCAGCAGCACTAAGGGGGGGCGGGAGACCCAGTACTTC. This sequence joins TRBV11-2 and TRBJ2-5; a weak D match, TRBD2 (7 bases). This CDR3 contains 14 residues. Trimming shortened V by 5 bases and J by 5 bases, and 15 bases separated the two germline ends. Looked up from germline, CDR1 is SGHAT and CDR2 is FQNNGV.